This note documents a single TCR beta chain sequence. This sample was taken from a study of blood T cell repertoires in COVID-19. Looking at the study overall: COVID-19 samples collected from the United States, Italy and Spain covered acute and convalescent phases. PBMCs, B-cell-depleted T cells, or T cells were the source of the cDNA or gDNA that made up the material.

Original methodology: It was from reference gene primer amplification that nucleated cell counts were estimated. Sequencing used immunoSEQ multiplex PCR; TCRdb keeps in-frame clones, though not all of them. V, J and clone size derive from that table, while D and trimming were established from the DNA sequence. The sample lists under 300,000 clones; about 88% were seen once. The sequenced sample was peripheral blood. The TCR originated in a woman aged 40-49 years who had recovered from COVID-19.

DNA of the CDR3: TGTGCTAGTGGTTTGGTACTTAGCAGGGCAAGATGGAATGAGCAGTTCTTC. It yields the protein CASGLVLSRARWNEQFF. The chain employs TRBV12-5 and TRBJ2-1; possibly TRBD1 for D (5 bases). Germline CDR1 reads LGHNT; CDR2 reads FRNRAP. This CDR3 is built from 17 residues. V lost 0 bases and J lost 7, with 19 bases in between.